These 9 T cell receptor beta chains originate from one sample sequenced in a study of blood T cell repertoires in COVID-19. The method was immunoSEQ multiplex PCR; TCRdb's version includes in-frame clones alone and lacks a portion of them. The table shows under 150,000 clones, with 75% to 85% occurring only once. The material sequenced was peripheral blood. The receptors were sampled from a woman of 80 years or more with acute or convalescent COVID-19.

The rearrangement links TRBV3-1 (or the pseudogene TRBV3-2) to TRBJ1-5; D is uncertain. This CDR3 has 15 amino acids. The V gene lost 0 bases and the J gene lost 7 bases, with 13 bases spanning the gap. Germline-derived CDR1 and CDR2 are LGHDT and YNNKEL (reference sequence). CDR3 sequence (DNA): TGTGCCAGCAGCCAAGATTTAGCCCGACCCCAGCCCCAGCATTTT. The encoded protein is CASSQDLARPQPQHF.

This clone was picked up one time. The V gene is TRBV3-1 (or the pseudogene TRBV3-2), the J gene TRBJ2-3; weak D call: TRBD1 (5 bases). The V gene lost 0 bases and the J gene lost 3 bases, with 19 bases spanning the gap. Germline CDR1 is LGHDT and CDR2 is YNNKEL (reference sequence). The CDR3 loop spans 18 amino acids. The CDR3 here is CASSQDLLLGAQTDTQYF. The DNA of the CDR3 is TGTGCCAGCAGCCAAGATCTACTCCTTGGGGCCCAAACAGATACGCAGTATTTT.

This chain links TRBV3-1 (or the pseudogene TRBV3-2) with TRBJ1-2, with 10 bases matching TRBD1. The germline gives CDR1 LGHDT, CDR2 YNNKEL (reference sequence). This CDR3 is built from 13 residues. V shed 7 bases, J shed 8 bases, and the junction held 7 bases outside the gene matches. DNA for the CDR3: TGTGCCAGCACGGGACAGGGGATTGGGGGCTACACCTTC. Translating it yields CASTGQGIGGYTF.

The V gene is TRBV7-9, the J gene TRBJ1-1; TRBD1 matches at 7 bases. The germline V gene encodes CDR1 SEHNR and CDR2 FQNEAQ (reference sequence). CDR3 length: 16 amino acids. With 5 bases clipped from V and 5 bases from J, the junction kept 14 bases outside the gene matches. CDR3 nucleotide sequence: TGTGCCAGCAGCGCTTACGATGGGACAGAGGGAACTGAAGCTTTCTTT. Amino acid sequence: CASSAYDGTEGTEAFF.

The V gene is TRBV24-1, the J gene TRBJ1-3; 9 bases are shared with TRBD1. The ends lost 4 bases at V and 4 bases at J; junction bases unmatched: 7. This CDR3 comprises 16 residues. The germline CDR1 and CDR2 sequences are KGHDR and SFDVKD. In DNA form, the CDR3 reads TGTGCCACCAGTGACCGGGGGACAGGGACCGGAAACACCATATATTTT. This gives the protein CATSDRGTGTGNTIYF.

This clone was found a few times. The chain employs TRBV27 and TRBJ1-4; TRBD1 might be the D (6 bases). The V end lost 5 bases, the J end lost 1 base, and 11 bases lay between the germline ends. The CDR3 runs to 15 residues. Germline lookup yields CDR1 MNHEY and CDR2 SMNVEV (reference sequence). In DNA, the CDR3 is TGTGCCAGCAGTACACAGGGTGTAACTAATGAAAAACTGTTTTTT. Translation: CASSTQGVTNEKLFF.

The V call is TRBV13, the J call TRBJ2-7, with a tentative D call TRBD1 (6 bases). Trimming removed 8 bases from V and 3 bases from J, with 14 bases in between. Germline values: CDR1 PRHDT, CDR2 FYEKMQ (reference sequence). This CDR3 has 13 amino acids. CDR3 nucleotide sequence: TGTGCCAGCCGACAGGTTCAAAGCTACGAGCAGTACTTC. Protein sequence: CASRQVQSYEQYF.

This clone appeared once. CDR3 sequence reads: CASSPSLTIQIETQYF. The CDR3 bases are TGTGCCAGCAGCCCGTCACTGACCATACAGATAGAGACCCAGTACTTC. The chain recombines TRBV7-7 with TRBJ2-5; no reliable D call. The germline gives CDR1 SSHAT, CDR2 FNYEAQ (reference sequence). This CDR3 spans 16 amino acids. Trimming pared 5 bases from V and 4 bases from J, leaving 20 bases between.

This chain joins TRBV23-1 and TRBJ2-3; TRBD2 aligns across 10 bases. TRBV23-1 is flagged as an ORF with uncertain function. The CDR3 runs to 20 residues. The junction had 18 bases not matched to a gene; V was cut back by 3 bases and J by 3 bases. The CDR3 sequence: CASSQPVLAGEGPGTDTQYF. The CDR3 coding sequence is TGCGCCAGCAGTCAGCCAGTCCTAGCGGGGGAAGGGCCGGGAACAGATACGCAGTATTTT.